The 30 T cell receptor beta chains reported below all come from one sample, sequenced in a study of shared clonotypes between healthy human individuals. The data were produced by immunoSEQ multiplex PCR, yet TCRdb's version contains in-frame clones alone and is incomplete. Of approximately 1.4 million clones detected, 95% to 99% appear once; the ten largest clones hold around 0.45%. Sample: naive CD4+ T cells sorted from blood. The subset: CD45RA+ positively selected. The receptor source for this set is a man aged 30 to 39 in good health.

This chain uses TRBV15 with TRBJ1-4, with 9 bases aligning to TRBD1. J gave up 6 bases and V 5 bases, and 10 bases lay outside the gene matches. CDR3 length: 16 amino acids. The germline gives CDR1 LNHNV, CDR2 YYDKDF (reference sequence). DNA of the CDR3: TGTGCCACCAGCCAGAGTAGGGACAGGGTGGATGAAAAACTGTTTTTT. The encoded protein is CATSQSRDRVDEKLFF.

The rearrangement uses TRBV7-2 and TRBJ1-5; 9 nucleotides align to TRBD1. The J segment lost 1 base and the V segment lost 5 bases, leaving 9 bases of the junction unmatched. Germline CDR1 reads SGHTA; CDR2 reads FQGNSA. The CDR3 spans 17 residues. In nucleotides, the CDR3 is TGTGCCAGCAGCCCCCCGGACAGGGGAGTGAGCAATCAGCCCCAGCATTTT. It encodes CASSPPDRGVSNQPQHF. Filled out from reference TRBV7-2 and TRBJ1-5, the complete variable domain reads GAGVSQSPSNKVTEKGKDVELRCDPISGHTALYWYRQSLGQGLEFLIYFQGNSAPDKSGLPSDRFSAERTGGSVSTLTIQRTQQEDSAVYLCASSPPDRGVSNQPQHFGDGTRLSIL.

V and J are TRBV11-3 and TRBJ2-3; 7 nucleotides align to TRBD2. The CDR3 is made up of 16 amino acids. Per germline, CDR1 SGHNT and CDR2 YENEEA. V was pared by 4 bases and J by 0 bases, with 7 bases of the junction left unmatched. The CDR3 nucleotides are TGTGCCAGCAGCTGGGGATGGGGAGGGAGCACAGATACGCAGTATTTT. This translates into CASSWGWGGSTDTQYF.

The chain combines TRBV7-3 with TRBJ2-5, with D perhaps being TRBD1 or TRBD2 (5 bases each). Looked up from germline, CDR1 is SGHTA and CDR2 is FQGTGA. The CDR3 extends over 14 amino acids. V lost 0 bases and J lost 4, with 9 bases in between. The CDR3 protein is CASSLTGTPETQYF. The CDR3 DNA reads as TGTGCCAGCAGCTTAACCGGGACCCCAGAGACCCAGTACTTC.

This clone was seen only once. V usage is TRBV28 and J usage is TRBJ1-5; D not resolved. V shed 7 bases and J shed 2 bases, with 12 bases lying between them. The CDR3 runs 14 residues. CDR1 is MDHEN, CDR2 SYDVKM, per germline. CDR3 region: CASTPSGGNQPQHF. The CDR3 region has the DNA TGTGCCAGCACCCCGAGCGGGGGCAATCAGCCCCAGCATTTT.

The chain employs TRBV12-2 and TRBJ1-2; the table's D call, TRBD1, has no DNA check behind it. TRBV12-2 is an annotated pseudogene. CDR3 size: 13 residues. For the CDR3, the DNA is TGTGCAAGTCGCTGGGACAGACGATGCGGCTACACCTTC. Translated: CASRWDRRCGYTF.

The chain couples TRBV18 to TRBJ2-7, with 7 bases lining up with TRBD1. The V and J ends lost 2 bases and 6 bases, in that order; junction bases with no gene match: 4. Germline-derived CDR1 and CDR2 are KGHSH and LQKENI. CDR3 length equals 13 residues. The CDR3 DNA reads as TGTGCCAGCTCACCAGAGACAGGGAGCGAGCAGTACTTC. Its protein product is CASSPETGSEQYF.

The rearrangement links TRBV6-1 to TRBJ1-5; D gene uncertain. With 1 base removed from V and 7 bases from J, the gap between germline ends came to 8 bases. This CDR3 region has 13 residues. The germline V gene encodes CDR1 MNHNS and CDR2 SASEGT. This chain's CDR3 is CASSEGHRQPQHF. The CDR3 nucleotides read TGTGCCAGCAGTGAAGGGCACAGACAGCCCCAGCATTTT.

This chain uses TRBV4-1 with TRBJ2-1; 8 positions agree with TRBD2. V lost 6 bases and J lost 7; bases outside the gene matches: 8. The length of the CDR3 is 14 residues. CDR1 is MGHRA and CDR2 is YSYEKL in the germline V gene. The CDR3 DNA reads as TGCGCCAGCAGGATCATAGCGGGATCGAATGAGCAGTTCTTC. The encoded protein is CASRIIAGSNEQFF.

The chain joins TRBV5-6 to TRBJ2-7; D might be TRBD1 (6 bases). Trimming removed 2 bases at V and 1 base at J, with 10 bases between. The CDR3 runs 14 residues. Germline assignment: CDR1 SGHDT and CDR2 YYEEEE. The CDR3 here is CASSFWGRSYEQYF. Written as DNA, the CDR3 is TGTGCCAGCAGCTTCTGGGGGCGGTCCTACGAGCAGTACTTC.

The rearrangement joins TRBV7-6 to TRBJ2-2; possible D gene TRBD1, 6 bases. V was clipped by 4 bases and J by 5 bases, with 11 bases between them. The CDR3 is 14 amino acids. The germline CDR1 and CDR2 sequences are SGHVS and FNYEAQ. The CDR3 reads CASSSRTETGELFF. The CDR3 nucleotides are TGTGCCAGCAGCTCCAGGACAGAGACCGGGGAGCTGTTTTTT. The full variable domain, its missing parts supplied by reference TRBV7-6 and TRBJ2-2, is GAGVSQSPRYKVTKRGQDVALRCDPISGHVSLYWYRQALGQGPEFLTYFNYEAQQDKSGLPNDRFSAERPEGSISTLTIQRTEQRDSAMYRCASSSRTETGELFFGEGSRLTVL.

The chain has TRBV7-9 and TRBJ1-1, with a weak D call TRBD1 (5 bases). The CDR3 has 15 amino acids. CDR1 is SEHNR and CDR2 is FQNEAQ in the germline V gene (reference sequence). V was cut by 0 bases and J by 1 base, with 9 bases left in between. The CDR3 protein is CASSLAGGSNTEAFF. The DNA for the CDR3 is TGTGCCAGCAGCTTAGCGGGGGGGTCGAACACTGAAGCTTTCTTT.

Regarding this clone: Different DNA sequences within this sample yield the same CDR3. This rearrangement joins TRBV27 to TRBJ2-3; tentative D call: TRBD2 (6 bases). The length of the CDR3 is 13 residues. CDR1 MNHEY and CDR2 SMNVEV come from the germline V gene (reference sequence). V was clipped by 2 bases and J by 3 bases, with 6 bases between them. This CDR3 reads CASSLRETDTQYF. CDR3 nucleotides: TGTGCCAGCAGTTTACGGGAGACAGATACGCAGTATTTT.

The CDR3: CASSLDISGPITDTQYF. CDR3 DNA: TGTGCCAGCAGCTTAGACATTAGCGGTCCGATCACAGATACGCAGTATTTT. The V and J genes are TRBV11-2 and TRBJ2-3; D may be TRBD2 (6 bases). V was clipped by 0 bases and J by 2 bases, with 15 bases between them. This CDR3 has 17 residues. Germline CDR1 SGHAT, CDR2 FQNNGV.

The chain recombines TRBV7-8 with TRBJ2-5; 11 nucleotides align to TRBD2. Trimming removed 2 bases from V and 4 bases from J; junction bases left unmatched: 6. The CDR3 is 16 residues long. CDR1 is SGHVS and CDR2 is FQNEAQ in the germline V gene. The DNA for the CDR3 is TGTGCCAGCAGCTTATTGGACGGACTAGCGGGAGAGACCCAGTACTTC. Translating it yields CASSLLDGLAGETQYF.

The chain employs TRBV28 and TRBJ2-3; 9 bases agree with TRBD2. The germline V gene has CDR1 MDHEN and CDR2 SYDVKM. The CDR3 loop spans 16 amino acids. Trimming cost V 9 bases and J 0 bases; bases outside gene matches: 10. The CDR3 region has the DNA TGTGCCAGTGGTACTAGCGGGCCTGAAAGCACAGATACGCAGTATTTT. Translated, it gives CASGTSGPESTDTQYF.

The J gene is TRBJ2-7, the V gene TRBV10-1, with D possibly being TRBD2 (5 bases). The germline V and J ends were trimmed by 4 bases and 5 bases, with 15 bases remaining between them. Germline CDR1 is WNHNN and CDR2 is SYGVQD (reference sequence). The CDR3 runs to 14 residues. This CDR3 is CASSGWRNSDEQYF. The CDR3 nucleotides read TGCGCCAGCAGTGGCTGGAGGAACTCGGACGAGCAGTACTTC.

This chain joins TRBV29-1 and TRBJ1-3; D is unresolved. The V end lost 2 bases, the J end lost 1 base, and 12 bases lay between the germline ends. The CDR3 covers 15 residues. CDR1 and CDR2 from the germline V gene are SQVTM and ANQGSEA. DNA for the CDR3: TGCAGCGTTGAACAGTCCAGGCGTTCTGGAAACACCATATATTTT. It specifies CSVEQSRRSGNTIYF.

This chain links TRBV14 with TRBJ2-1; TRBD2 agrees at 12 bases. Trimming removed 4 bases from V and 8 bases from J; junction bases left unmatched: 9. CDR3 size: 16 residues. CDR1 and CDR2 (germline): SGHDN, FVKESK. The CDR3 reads CASSRYLAGGGHEQFF. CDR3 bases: TGTGCCAGCAGCCGATACCTAGCGGGAGGGGGGCATGAGCAGTTCTTC. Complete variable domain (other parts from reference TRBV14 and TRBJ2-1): EAGVTQFPSHSVIEKGQTVTLRCDPISGHDNLYWYRRVMGKEIKFLLHFVKESKQDESGMPNNRFLAERTGGTYSTLKVQPAELEDSGVYFCASSRYLAGGGHEQFFGPGTRLTVL.

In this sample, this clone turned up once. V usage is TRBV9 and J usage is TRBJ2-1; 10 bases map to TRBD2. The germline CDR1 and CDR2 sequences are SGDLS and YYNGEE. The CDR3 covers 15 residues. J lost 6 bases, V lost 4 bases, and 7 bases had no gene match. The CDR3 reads CASSSDGTSVNEQFF. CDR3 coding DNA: TGTGCCAGCAGCTCAGACGGGACTAGCGTCAATGAGCAGTTCTTC.

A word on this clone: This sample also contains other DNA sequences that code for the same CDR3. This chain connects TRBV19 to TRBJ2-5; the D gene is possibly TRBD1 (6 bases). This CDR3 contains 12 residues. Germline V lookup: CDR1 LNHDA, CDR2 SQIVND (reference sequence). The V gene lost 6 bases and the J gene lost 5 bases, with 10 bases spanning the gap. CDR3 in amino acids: CASSRGGETQYF. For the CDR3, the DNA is TGTGCCAGTAGCAGGGGTGGCGAGACCCAGTACTTC.

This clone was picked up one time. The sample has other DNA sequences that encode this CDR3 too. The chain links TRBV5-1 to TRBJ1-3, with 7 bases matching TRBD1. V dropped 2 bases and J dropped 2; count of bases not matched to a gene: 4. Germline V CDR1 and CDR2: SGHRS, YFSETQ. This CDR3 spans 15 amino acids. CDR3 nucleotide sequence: TGCGCCAGCAGCTTAGCCGGGACAGCTGGAAACACCATATATTTT. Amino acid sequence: CASSLAGTAGNTIYF.

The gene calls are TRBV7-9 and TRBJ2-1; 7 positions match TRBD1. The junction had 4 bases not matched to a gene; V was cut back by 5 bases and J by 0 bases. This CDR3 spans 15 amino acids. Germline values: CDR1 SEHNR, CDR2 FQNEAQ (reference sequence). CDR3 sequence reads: CASSPYRGSYNEQFF. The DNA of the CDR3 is TGTGCCAGCAGCCCTTACAGGGGCTCCTACAATGAGCAGTTCTTC.

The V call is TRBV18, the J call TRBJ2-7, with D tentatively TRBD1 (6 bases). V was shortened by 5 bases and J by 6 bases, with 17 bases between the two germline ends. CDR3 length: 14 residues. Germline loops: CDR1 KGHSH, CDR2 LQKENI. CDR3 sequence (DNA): TGTGCCAGCTCAGCCCAAAGCCAGGGGAGCGAGCAGTACTTC. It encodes CASSAQSQGSEQYF.

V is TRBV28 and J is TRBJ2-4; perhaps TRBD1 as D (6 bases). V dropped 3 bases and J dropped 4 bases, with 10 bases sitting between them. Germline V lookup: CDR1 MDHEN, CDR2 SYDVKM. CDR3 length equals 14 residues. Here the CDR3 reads CASSFDRRKNIQYF. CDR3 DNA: TGTGCCAGCAGTTTTGACAGGAGAAAAAACATTCAGTACTTC.

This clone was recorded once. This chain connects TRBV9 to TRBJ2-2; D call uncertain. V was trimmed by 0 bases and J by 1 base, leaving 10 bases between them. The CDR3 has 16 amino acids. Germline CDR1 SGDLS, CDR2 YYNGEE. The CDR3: CASSVVETRNTGELFF. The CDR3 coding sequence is TGTGCCAGCAGCGTAGTCGAGACTCGGAACACCGGGGAGCTGTTTTTT.

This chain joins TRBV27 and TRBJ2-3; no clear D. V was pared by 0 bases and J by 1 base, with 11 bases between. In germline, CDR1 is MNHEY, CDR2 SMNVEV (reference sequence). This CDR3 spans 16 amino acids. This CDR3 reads CASSLSKGGRTDTQYF. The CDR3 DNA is TGTGCCAGCAGTTTATCGAAAGGCGGACGCACAGATACGCAGTATTTT.

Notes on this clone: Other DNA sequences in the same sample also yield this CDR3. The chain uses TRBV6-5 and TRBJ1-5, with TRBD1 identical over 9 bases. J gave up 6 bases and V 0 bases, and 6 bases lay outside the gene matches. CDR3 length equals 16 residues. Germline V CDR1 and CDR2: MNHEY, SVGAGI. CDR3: CASSYSGTGLGQPQHF. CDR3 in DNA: TGTGCCAGCAGTTACTCTGGGACAGGGCTGGGTCAGCCCCAGCATTTT.

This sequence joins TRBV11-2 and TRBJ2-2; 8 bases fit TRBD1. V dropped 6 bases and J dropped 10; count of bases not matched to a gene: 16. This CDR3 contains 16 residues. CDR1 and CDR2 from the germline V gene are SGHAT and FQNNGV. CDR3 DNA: TGTGCCAGCAGGGCTTTGTGGGGCAGGGGGCAAGCGGAGCTGTTTTTT. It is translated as CASRALWGRGQAELFF.

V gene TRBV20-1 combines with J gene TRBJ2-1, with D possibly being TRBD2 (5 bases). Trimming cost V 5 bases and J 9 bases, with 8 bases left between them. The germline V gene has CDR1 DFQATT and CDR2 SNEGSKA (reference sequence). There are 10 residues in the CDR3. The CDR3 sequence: CSAVDFEQFF. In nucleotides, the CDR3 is TGCAGTGCTGTGGACTTTGAGCAGTTCTTC.